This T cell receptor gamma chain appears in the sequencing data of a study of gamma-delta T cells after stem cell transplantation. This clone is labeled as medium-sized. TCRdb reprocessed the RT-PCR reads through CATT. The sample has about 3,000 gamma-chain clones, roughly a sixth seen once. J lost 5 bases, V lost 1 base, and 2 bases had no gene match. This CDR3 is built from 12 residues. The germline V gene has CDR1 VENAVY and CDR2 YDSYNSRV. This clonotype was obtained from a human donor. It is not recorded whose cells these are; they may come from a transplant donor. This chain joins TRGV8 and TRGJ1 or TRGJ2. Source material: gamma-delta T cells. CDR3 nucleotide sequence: TGTGCCACCTGGGATAGCGATTATAAGAAACTCTTT. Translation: CATWDSDYKKLF.